The 2 T cell receptor beta chains below were found in one sample sequenced in a study of T-cell memory formation after mild COVID-19. MiXCR was run by TCRdb on the 5' RACE reads, yielding one entry per CDR3 protein. The sample yields 400,000 to 500,000 distinct CDR3 sequences, around 20% seen once. The sequencing sample was made of PBMCs or a T cell subset sorted from them (not recorded which). These TCRs come from an adult woman who had mild COVID-19 (a few samples of this study predate the infection). Cell type and time point are not known.

This clonotype was picked up a small number of times. The genes are TRBV24-1 and TRBJ2-3, with 12 bases that match TRBD2. V lost 3 bases to trimming and J lost 2 bases; unmatched junction nucleotides: 8. The CDR3 consists of 18 residues. In germline, CDR1 is KGHDR, CDR2 SFDVKD. The CDR3 DNA follows: TGTGCCACCAGTGATCCACCTGGACTAGCGGGAACCACAGATACGCAGTATTTT. It is translated as CATSDPPGLAGTTDTQYF.

This clonotype was seen at least ten times. The chain couples TRBV5-1 to TRBJ2-7; possibly TRBD2 for D (5 bases). Between the trimmed V and J ends, which lost 1 base and 7 bases, there was a span of 9 bases. The CDR3 loop spans 12 amino acids. Germline CDR1 is SGHRS and CDR2 is YFSETQ. CDR3 amino acids: CASSLSRREQYF. CDR3 bases: TGCGCCAGCAGCTTGTCCAGGAGGGAGCAGTACTTC.